What follows is one TCR beta chain and its context. In the source study's methods: Estimation of nucleated cell counts relied on the amplification of reference gene primers. Method: immunoSEQ multiplex PCR; TCRdb's copy keeps in-frame clones and lacks some. The V and J calls and the clone size are those of that table, but D and trimming were determined from the DNA. The repertoire holds tens of thousands of clones, around 95% seen once, with 4% in the top ten. This record comes from a study of blood T cell repertoires in COVID-19. V lost 6 bases, J lost 2 bases, and 12 bases stayed unmatched. The V gene's germline CDR1 is GTSNPN and CDR2 SVGIG (reference sequence). The CDR3 extends over 16 amino acids.

The chain links TRBV30 to TRBJ1-3; the match to TRBD1 covers 8 bases. Sequencing input: peripheral blood. The sequence was obtained from a human donor with active COVID-19. The donor label of this sample is uncertain. CDR3 DNA sequence: TGTGCCTGTAAACAGGGGGGCACTGTAACTGGAAACACCATATATTTT. Translating gives CACKQGGTVTGNTIYF.